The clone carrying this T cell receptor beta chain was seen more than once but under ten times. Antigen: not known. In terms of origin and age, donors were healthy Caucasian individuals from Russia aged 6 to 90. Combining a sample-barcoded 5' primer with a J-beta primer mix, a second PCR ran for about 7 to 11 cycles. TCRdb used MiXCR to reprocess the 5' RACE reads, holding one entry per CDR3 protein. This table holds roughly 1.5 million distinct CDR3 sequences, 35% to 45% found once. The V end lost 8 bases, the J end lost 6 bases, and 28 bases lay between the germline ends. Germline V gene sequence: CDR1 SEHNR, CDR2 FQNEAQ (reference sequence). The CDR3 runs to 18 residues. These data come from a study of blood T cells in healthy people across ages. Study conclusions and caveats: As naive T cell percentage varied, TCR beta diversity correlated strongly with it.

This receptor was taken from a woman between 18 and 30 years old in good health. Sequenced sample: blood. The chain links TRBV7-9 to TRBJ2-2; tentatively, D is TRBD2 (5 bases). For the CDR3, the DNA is TGTGCCAGCGGACTCCTGACGACCGTAGTGGTGGACGCCGGGGAGCTGTTTTTT. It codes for CASGLLTTVVVDAGELFF.